These 2 T cell receptor beta chains came from one sample sequenced in a study of T cells and Merkel cell carcinoma outcomes (dated by TCRdb to 2019 to 2021). Library construction relied on the immunoSEQ multiplex PCR assay. The table was pulled from immuneACCESS by TCRdb, which kept in-frame rearrangements only. Such tables lose some clones; where checked, under half of the loss comes from unresolved V genes, and the rest has no known cause. This sample is represented by 400 to 500 clones; approximately 91% of them were singletons. The top ten clones comprise around 15% of the sample. The sample was tumor tissue from Merkel cell carcinoma. The source is a human donor with Merkel cell carcinoma.

The CDR3 nucleotides read TGCGCCAGCAGCTTGGGTGCCGGGAGGACCAATGAGCAGTTCTTC. As protein: CASSLGAGRTNEQFF. The rearrangement uses TRBV5-1 and TRBJ2-1, with 7 bases identical to TRBD2. The ends lost 0 bases at V and 6 bases at J; junction bases unmatched: 6. The CDR3 contains 15 residues. Germline assignment: CDR1 SGHRS and CDR2 YFSETQ.

J is TRBJ2-1 and V is TRBV11-2; D call uncertain. The V gene lost 3 bases and the J gene lost 8 bases, with 14 bases spanning the gap. CDR3 length: 14 amino acids. Germline CDR1 is SGHAT and CDR2 is FQNNGV. CDR3 in amino acids: CASSLTLDYHEQFF. For the CDR3, the DNA is TGTGCCAGCAGCTTGACTTTGGATTACCATGAGCAGTTCTTC.